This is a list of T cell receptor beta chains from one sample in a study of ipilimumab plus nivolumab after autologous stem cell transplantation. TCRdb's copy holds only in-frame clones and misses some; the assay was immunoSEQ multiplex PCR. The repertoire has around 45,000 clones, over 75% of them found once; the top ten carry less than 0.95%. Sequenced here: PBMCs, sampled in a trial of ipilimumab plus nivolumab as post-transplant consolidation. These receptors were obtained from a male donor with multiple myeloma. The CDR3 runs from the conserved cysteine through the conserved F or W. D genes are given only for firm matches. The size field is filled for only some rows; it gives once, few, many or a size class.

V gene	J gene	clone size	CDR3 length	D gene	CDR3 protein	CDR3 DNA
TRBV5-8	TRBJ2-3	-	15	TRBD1	CASSEGTGNTDTQYF	TGTGCCAGCAGCGAAGGGACAGGGAACACAGATACGCAGTATTTT
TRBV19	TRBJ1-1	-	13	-	CASSISRITGAFF	TGTGCCAGTAGTATCTCACGCATCACTGGAGCTTTCTTT
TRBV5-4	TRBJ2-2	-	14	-	CASSSPEVTGELFF	TGTGCCAGCAGCAGTCCGGAGGTCACCGGGGAGCTGTTTTTT
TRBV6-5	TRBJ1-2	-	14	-	CASSVDGNLGGYTF	TGTGCCAGCAGTGTTGACGGGAATTTAGGTGGCTACACCTTC
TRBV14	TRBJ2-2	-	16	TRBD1	CASSHRRTGVTGELFF	TGTGCCAGCAGCCATCGACGGACAGGGGTCACCGGGGAGCTGTTTTTT
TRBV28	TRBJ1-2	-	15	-	CASSLVDAVDYGYTF	TGTGCCAGCAGTTTGGTGGACGCGGTGGACTATGGCTACACCTTC
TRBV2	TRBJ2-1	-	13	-	CATTVGAYNEQFF	TGTGCCACCACGGTTGGAGCCTACAATGAGCAGTTCTTC
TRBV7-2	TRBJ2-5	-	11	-	CASSFGETQYF	TGTGCCAGCAGCTTCGGGGAGACCCAGTACTTC
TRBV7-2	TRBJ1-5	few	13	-	CASSLAGSQPQHF	TGTGCCAGCAGCTTAGCGGGAAGTCAGCCCCAGCATTTT
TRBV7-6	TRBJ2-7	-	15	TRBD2	CASSFGTSGSYEQYF	TGTGCCAGCAGCTTTGGCACTAGCGGGAGCTACGAGCAGTACTTC
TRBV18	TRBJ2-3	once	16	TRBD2	CASSPRAGAGTDTQYF	TGTGCCAGCTCACCACGAGCGGGAGCAGGGACAGATACGCAGTATTTT
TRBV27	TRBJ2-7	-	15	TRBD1	CASSRSGTGPTRQYF	TGTGCCAGCAGTCGGTCGGGGACAGGGCCCACAAGGCAGTACTTC
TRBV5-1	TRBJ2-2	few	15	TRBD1	CASSFLDREAGELFF	TGCGCCAGCAGCTTTTTGGACAGGGAGGCCGGGGAGCTGTTTTTT
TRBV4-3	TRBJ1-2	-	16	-	CASSQDREGLSGGYTF	TGCGCCAGCAGCCAAGATCGGGAGGGACTCTCCGGCGGCTACACCTTC
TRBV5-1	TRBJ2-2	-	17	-	CASSLGGLATNTGELFF	TGCGCCAGCAGCTTGGGGGGGCTAGCGACGAACACCGGGGAGCTGTTTTTT
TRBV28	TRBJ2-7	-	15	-	CASSPPGQGSREQYF	TGTGCCAGCAGTCCCCCCGGCCAGGGAAGTCGGGAGCAGTACTTC
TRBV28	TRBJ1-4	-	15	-	CASSLEYDRNEKLFF	TGTGCCAGCAGTTTAGAGTACGATAGGAATGAAAAACTGTTTTTT
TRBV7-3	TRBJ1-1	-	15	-	CASSLLGEGNTEAFF	TGTGCCAGCAGCTTATTAGGGGAAGGAAACACTGAAGCTTTCTTT
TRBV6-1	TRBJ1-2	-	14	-	CASSEALGTRGYTF	TGTGCCAGCAGTGAAGCGCTGGGCACTAGGGGCTACACCTTC
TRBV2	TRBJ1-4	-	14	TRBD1	CASSRDRVGEKLFF	TGTGCCAGCAGTCGGGACAGGGTTGGTGAAAAACTGTTTTTT
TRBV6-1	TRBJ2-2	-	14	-	CASTSEGNTGELFF	TGTGCCAGCACTTCCGAAGGGAACACCGGGGAGCTGTTTTTT
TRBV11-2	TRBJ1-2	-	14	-	CASSSGAGLGGYTF	TGTGCCAGCAGCTCCGGCGCGGGGCTAGGGGGCTACACCTTC